Shown below are 3 T cell receptor beta chains from a single sample sequenced in a study of blood T cell repertoires in COVID-19. Some clones are missing from TCRdb's copy, which holds only in-frame ones; the method was immunoSEQ multiplex PCR. Of 200,000 to 250,000 clones listed, roughly 90% are singletons. Input material: PBMCs or T cells enriched from blood (not recorded which). The receptor set was obtained from a woman in her twenties or thirties with acute COVID-19.

The J gene is TRBJ2-7, the V gene TRBV18; 9 nucleotides line up with TRBD2. The CDR3 sequence is 12 residues long. Germline CDR1 is KGHSH and CDR2 is LQKENI. With 6 bases clipped from V and 3 bases from J, the junction kept 0 bases outside the gene matches. CDR3: CASSTSGYEQYF. CDR3 sequence (DNA): TGTGCCAGCTCGACTAGCGGCTACGAGCAGTACTTC.

The rearrangement uses TRBV7-3 and TRBJ2-3; 8 positions match TRBD2. The CDR3 sequence is 17 residues long. With V trimmed by 1 base and J by 1 base, 7 bases remained unmatched. Germline V CDR1 and CDR2: SGHTA, FQGTGA. The CDR3 protein is CASSLIAGYRRTDTQYF. As DNA, the CDR3 is TGTGCCAGCAGCTTAATAGCGGGGTATCGACGCACAGATACGCAGTATTTT.

This clone appeared once. V usage is TRBV19 and J usage is TRBJ1-5; no firm D call. Deletions cut 1 base from V and 9 bases from J, with 7 bases between. The CDR3 totals 12 residues. Germline assignment: CDR1 LNHDA and CDR2 SQIVND (reference sequence). Here the CDR3 DNA reads TGTGCCAGTAGTATAGGACCGGGGCCCCAGCATTTT. Residues: CASSIGPGPQHF.